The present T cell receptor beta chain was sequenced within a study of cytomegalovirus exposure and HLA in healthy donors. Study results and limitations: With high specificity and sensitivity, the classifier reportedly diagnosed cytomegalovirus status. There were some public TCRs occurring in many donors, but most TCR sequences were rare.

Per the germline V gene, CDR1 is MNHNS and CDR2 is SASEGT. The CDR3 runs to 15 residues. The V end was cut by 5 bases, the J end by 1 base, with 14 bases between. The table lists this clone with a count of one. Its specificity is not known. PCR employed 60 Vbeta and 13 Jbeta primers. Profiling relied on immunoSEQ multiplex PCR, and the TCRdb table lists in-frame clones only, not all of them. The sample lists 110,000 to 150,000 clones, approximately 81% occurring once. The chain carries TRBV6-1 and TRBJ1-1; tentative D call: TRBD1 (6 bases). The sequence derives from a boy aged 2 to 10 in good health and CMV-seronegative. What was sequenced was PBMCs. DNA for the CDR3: TGTGCCAGCAGTTGGGGGCGCGGGTGGAACACTGAAGCTTTCTTT. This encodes CASSWGRGWNTEAFF.